This entry describes one T cell receptor beta chain. These data are taken from a study of blood T cell repertoires in COVID-19. At the level of the study: Sites in the United States, Italy and Spain provided acute and convalescent COVID-19 samples.

Clones were read by immunoSEQ multiplex PCR, and TCRdb kept only the in-frame ones, dropping some. The sample records under 250,000 clones, around 88% being singletons. The CDR3 loop spans 17 amino acids. Germline V gives CDR1 SGHAT, CDR2 FQNNGV. J gave up 6 bases and V 5 bases, and 13 bases lay outside the gene matches. The sample consisted of peripheral blood. The TCR sequence derives from a woman aged 25 to 39 with COVID-19, enrolled during active disease. This rearrangement joins TRBV11-2 to TRBJ2-3; 11 bases fit TRBD2. The CDR3 spells CASSRGNSGRASDTQYF. The CDR3 DNA sequence: TGTGCCAGCAGCCGGGGTAATAGCGGGAGGGCCTCCGATACGCAGTATTTT. The variable domain in full, completed from reference TRBV11-2 and TRBJ2-3, reads EAGVAQSPRYKIIEKRQSVAFWCNPISGHATLYWYQQILGQGPKLLIQFQNNGVVDDSQLPKDRFSAERLKGVDSTLKIQPAKLEDSAVYLCASSRGNSGRASDTQYFGPGTRLTVL.